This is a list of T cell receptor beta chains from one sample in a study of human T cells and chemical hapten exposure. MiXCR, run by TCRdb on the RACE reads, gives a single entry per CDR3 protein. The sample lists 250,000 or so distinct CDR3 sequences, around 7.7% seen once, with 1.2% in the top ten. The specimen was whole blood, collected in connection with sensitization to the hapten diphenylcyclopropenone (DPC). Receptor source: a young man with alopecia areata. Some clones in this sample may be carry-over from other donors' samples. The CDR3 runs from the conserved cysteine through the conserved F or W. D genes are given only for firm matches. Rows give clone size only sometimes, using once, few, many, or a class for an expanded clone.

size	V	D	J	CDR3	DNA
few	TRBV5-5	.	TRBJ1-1	CASSLQPGPRLVVEAFF	TGTGCCAGCAGCTTGCAACCGGGACCTCGCCTCGTGGTCGAAGCTTTCTTT
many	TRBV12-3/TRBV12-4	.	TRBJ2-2	CASSLTTGELFF	TGTGCCAGCAGTCTGACCACCGGGGAGCTGTTTTTT
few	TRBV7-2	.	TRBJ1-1	CASSLSGRQNTEAFF	TGTGCCAGCAGCTTATCGGGCCGGCAGAACACTGAAGCTTTCTTT
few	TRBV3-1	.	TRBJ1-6	CASSRTNGGSSYNSPLHF	TGTGCCAGCAGCCGGACGAACGGGGGTAGCTCCTATAATTCACCCCTCCACTTT
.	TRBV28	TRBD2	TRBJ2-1	CASTVSGVSSYNEQFF	TGTGCCAGCACCGTTAGCGGGGTGAGCTCCTACAATGAGCAGTTCTTC
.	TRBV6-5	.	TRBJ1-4	CASSYNEKLFF	TGTGCCAGCAGTTACAATGAAAAACTGTTTTTT
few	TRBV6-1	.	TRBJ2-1	CASSGRGQSF	TGTGCCAGCAGCGGGAGAGGGCAGTCCTTC
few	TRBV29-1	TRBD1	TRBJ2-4	CSVETPTGYDKNIQYF	TGCAGCGTTGAAACTCCGACAGGGTACGACAAAAACATTCAGTACTTC
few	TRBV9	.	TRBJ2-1	CASSVVGSEQFF	TGTGCCAGCAGCGTAGTTGGGAGCGAGCAGTTCTTC
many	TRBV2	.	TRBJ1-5	CASSPLRRSGNQPQHF	TGTGCCAGCAGCCCCCTACGACGATCGGGCAATCAGCCCCAGCATTTT
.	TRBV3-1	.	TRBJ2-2	CASSAGGPRTGELFF	TGTGCCAGCAGTGCCGGGGGGCCGCGGACCGGGGAGCTGTTTTTT
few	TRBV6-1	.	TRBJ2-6	CASFGAGANVLTF	TGTGCCAGCTTTGGGGCTGGGGCCAACGTCCTGACTTTC
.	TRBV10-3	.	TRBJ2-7	CAIRDREGYEQYF	TGTGCCATCAGGGACAGGGAGGGATACGAGCAGTACTTC
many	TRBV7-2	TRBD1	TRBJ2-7	CASSLSGTGGYEQYF	TGTGCCAGCAGCTTATCCGGGACAGGGGGGTACGAGCAGTACTTC
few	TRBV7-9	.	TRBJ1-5	CASSLVDNPQWPQHF	TGTGCCAGCAGCTTAGTAGACAACCCCCAATGGCCCCAGCATTTT
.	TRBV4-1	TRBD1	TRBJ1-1	CASSHPGQIDPEAFF	TGCGCCAGCAGCCACCCGGGACAGATAGACCCTGAAGCTTTCTTT
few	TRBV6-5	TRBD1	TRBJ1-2	CASNPGQGWDNYGYTF	TGTGCCAGCAACCCGGGACAGGGTTGGGATAACTATGGCTACACCTTC
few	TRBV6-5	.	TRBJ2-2	CASSFPGTPGELFF	TGTGCCAGCAGTTTCCCCGGGACCCCCGGAGAGCTGTTTTTT
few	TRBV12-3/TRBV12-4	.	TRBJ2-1	CASSLAHRPLDNEQFF	TGTGCCAGCAGTTTAGCGCACAGGCCTTTGGACAATGAGCAGTTCTTC
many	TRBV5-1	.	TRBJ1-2	CASTIPGYGYTF	TGCGCCAGCACCATACCAGGTTATGGCTACACCTTC
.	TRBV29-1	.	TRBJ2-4	CSVRERGEAKNILYF	TGCAGCGTCCGAGAACGGGGAGAAGCCAAAAACATTCTGTACTTC
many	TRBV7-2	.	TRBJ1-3	CASSLVQGSGNTIYF	TGTGCCAGCAGCTTAGTCCAGGGGAGCGGAAACACCATATATTTT
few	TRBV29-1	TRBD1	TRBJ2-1	CSAEWDRGNEQFF	TGCAGCGCCGAATGGGACAGGGGGAATGAGCAGTTCTTC
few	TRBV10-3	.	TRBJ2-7	CAISEPTLDYEQYF	TGTGCCATCAGTGAGCCGACCCTGGACTACGAGCAGTACTTC
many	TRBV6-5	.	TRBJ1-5	CASSYSYSNQPQHF	TGTGCCAGCAGTTACTCATATAGCAATCAGCCCCAGCATTTT
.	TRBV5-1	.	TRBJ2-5	CASSITGQETQYF	TGCGCCAGCAGCATTACAGGGCAAGAGACCCAGTACTTC
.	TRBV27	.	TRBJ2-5	CASSLSVGVTQYF	TGTGCCAGCAGTTTATCTGTAGGGGTGACCCAGTACTTC
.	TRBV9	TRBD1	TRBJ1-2	CASSFDRVGYGYTF	TGTGCCAGCAGCTTCGACAGGGTAGGCTATGGCTACACCTTC
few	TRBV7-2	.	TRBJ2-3	CASSLGGGLGADTQYF	TGTGCCAGCAGCTTAGGGGGTGGGCTGGGCGCAGATACGCAGTATTTT
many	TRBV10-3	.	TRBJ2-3	CAISVAVRRLPSTDTQYF	TGTGCCATCAGTGTTGCGGTGAGGAGACTTCCTAGCACAGATACGCAGTATTTT
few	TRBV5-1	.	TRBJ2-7	CASSLLPVSSYEQYF	TGCGCCAGCAGCTTGCTCCCCGTCAGCAGCTACGAGCAGTACTTC
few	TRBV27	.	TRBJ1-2	CASRNFYGYTF	TGTGCCAGCAGGAACTTCTATGGCTACACCTTC
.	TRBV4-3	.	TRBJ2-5	CASSQDRAGEETQYF	TGCGCCAGCAGCCAAGATCGGGCAGGGGAAGAGACCCAGTACTTC
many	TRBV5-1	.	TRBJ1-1	CASRNIWANTEAFF	TGCGCCAGCAGAAACATCTGGGCAAACACTGAAGCTTTCTTT
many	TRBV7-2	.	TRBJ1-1	CASSFSGQRINTEAFF	TGTGCCAGCAGCTTTAGTGGACAGCGAATAAACACTGAAGCTTTCTTT
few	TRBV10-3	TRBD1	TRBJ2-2	CAKRQGADTGELFF	TGTGCCAAAAGACAGGGGGCAGACACCGGGGAGCTGTTTTTT
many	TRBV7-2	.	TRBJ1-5	CASSLVEGNQPQHF	TGTGCCAGCAGCTTAGTGGAGGGCAATCAGCCCCAGCATTTT
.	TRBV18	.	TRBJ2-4	CASSDRTVGQNIQYF	TGTGCCAGCTCAGACAGGACAGTGGGGCAAAACATTCAGTACTTC
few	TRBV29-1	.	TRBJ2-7	CSVADSYEQYF	TGCAGCGTAGCCGACAGCTACGAGCAGTACTTC
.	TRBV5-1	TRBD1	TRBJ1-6	CAGRKGALDNSPLHF	TGCGCCGGCAGAAAGGGGGCCCTGGATAATTCACCCCTCCACTTT
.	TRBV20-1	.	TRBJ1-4	CSARSPGPSFNEKLFF	TGCAGTGCTAGGAGCCCGGGACCGAGCTTTAATGAAAAACTGTTTTTT
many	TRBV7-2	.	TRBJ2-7	CASSFWGSVYEQYF	TGTGCCAGCAGCTTTTGGGGCAGCGTCTACGAGCAGTACTTC
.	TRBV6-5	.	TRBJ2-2	CASSWGGGGRDTGELFF	TGTGCCAGCAGTTGGGGGGGAGGGGGCCGTGACACCGGGGAGCTGTTTTTT
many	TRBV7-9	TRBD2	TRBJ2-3	CASSSSGESTDTQYF	TGTGCCAGCAGCTCCAGCGGGGAGAGCACAGATACGCAGTATTTT
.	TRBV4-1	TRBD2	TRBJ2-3	CASSQVWTSSTDTQYF	TGCGCCAGCAGCCAAGTGTGGACTAGTAGCACAGATACGCAGTATTTT
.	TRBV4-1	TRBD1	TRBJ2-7	CASSQKPGTGSIYEQYF	TGCGCCAGCAGCCAGAAACCGGGGACAGGCTCGATCTACGAGCAGTACTTC
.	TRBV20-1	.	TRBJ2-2	CSAEGIIHSGELFF	TGCAGTGCTGAGGGAATAATTCACTCCGGGGAGCTGTTTTTT
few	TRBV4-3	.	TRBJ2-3	CASSQLYTTSTDTQYF	TGCGCCAGCAGCCAACTCTACACAACGAGCACAGATACGCAGTATTTT
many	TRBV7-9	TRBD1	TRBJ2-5	CASSLNRGETQYF	TGTGCCAGCAGCTTAAACAGGGGGGAGACCCAGTACTTC
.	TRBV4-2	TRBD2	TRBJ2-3	CASSPIGTSGGPSTDTQYF	TGTGCCAGCAGCCCGATCGGGACTAGCGGGGGGCCAAGCACAGATACGCAGTATTTT
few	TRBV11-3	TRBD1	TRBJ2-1	CASSPGTGVNEQFF	TGTGCCAGCAGCCCGGGGACAGGGGTCAATGAGCAGTTCTTC
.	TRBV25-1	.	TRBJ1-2	CASSESVYGYTF	TGTGCCAGCAGTGAATCCGTCTATGGCTACACCTTC